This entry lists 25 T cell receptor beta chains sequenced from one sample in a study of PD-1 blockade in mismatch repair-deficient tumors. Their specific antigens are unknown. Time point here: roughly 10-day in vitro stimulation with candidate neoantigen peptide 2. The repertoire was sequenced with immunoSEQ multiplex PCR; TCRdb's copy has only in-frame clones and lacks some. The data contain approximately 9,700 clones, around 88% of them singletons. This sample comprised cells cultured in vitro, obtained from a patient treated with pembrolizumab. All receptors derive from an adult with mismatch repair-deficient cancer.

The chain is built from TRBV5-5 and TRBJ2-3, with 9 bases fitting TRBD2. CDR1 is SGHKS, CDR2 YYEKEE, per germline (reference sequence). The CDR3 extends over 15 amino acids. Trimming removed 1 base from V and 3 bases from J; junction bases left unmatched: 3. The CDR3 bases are TGTGCCAGCAGCTTGATTAGCGGGAGTACAGATACGCAGTATTTT. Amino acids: CASSLISGSTDTQYF.

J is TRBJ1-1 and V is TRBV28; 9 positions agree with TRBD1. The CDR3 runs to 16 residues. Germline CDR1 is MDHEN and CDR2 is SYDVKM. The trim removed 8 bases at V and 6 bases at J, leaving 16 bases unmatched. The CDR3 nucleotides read TGTGCCAGCGAAAATATCGTGGGGACAGGGCTTCCTGAAGCTTTCTTT. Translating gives CASENIVGTGLPEAFF.

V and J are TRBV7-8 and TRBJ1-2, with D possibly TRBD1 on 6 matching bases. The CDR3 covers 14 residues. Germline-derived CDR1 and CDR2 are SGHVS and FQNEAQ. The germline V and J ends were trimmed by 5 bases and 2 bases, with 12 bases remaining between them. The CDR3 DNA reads TGTGCCAGCAGCCCCCAACAGGGAAACTATGGCTACACCTTC. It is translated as CASSPQQGNYGYTF.

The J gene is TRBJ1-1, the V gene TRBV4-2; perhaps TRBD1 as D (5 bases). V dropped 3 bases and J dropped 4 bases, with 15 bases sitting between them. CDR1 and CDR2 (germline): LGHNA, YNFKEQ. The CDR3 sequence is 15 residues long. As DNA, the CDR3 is TGTGCCAGCAGCCACCGACAGACGGGGTCCACTGAAGCTTTCTTT. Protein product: CASSHRQTGSTEAFF.

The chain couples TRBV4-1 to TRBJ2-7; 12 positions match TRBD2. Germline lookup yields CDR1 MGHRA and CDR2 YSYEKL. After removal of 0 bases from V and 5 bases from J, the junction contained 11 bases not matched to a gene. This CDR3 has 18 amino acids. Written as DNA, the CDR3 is TGCGCCAGCAGCCAAGATGGGGGACTAGCGGGCCTGGTTCACGAGCAGTACTTC. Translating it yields CASSQDGGLAGLVHEQYF.

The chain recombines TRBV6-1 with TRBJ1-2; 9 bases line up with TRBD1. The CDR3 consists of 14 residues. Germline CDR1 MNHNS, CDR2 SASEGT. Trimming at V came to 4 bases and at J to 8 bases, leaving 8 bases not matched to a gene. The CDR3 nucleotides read TGTGCCAGCAGTGGGGGGGCGACAGGGGGAGGCTACACCTTC. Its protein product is CASSGGATGGGYTF.

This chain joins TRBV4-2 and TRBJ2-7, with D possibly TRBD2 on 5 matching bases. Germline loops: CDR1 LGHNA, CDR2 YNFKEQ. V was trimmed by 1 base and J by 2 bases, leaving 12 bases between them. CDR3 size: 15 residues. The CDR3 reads CASSQGPAATYEQYF. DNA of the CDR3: TGTGCCAGCAGCCAAGGACCAGCGGCCACCTACGAGCAGTACTTC.

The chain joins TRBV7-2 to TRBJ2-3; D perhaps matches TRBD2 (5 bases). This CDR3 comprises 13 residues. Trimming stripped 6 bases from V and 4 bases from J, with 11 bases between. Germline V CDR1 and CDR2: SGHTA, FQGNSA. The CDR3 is CASRSRAADTQYF. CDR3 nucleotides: TGTGCCAGCAGATCGAGGGCCGCAGATACGCAGTATTTT.

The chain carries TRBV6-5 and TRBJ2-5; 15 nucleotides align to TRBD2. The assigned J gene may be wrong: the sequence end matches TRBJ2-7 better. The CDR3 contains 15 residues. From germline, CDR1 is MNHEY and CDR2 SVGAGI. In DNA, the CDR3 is TGTGCCAGCAGCCCCGGGACTAGCGGGAGGAACGAGCAGTACTTC. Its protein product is CASSPGTSGRNEQYF.

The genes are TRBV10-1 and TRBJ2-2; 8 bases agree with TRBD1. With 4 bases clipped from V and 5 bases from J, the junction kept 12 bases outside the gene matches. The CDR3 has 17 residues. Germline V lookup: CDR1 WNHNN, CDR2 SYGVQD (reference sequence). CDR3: CASSGNTGGIRTGELFF. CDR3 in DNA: TGCGCCAGCAGTGGTAATACAGGGGGTATAAGGACCGGGGAGCTGTTTTTT.

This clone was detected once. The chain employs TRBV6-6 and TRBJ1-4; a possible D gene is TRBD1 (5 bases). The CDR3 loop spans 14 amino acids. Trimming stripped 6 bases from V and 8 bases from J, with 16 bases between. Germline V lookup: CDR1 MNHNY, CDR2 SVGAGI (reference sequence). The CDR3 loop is CASSRGQSGEKLFF. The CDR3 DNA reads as TGTGCCAGCAGCCGCGGACAAAGCGGAGAAAAACTGTTTTTT.

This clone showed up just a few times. CDR3 in amino acids: CASNPTGGYETQYF. CDR3 DNA sequence: TGCGCCAGCAACCCGACAGGGGGTTATGAGACCCAGTACTTC. This chain links TRBV5-1 with TRBJ2-5; 9 positions match TRBD1. Germline CDR1 and CDR2: SGHRS and YFSETQ. V dropped 6 bases and J dropped 5; count of bases not matched to a gene: 8. This CDR3 has 14 amino acids.

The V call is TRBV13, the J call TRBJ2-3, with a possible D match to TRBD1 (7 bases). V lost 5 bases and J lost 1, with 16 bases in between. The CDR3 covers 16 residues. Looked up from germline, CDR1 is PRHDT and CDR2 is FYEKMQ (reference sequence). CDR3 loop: CASSSQGGLGTDTQYF. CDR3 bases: TGTGCCAGCAGCAGCCAGGGGGGTTTGGGCACAGATACGCAGTATTTT.

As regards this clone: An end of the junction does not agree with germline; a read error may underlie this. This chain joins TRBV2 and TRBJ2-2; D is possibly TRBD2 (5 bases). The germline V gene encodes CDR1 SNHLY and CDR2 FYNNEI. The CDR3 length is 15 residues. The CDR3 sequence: CASSDELGSLGDLFF. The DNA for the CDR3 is TGTGCCAGCAGTGATGAGCTGGGGTCACTCGGGGATCTGTTTTTT.

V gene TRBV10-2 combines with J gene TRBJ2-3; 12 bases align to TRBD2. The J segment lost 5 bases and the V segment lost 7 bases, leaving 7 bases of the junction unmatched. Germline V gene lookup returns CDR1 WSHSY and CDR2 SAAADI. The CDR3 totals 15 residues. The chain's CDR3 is CASKRLAGDKDTQYF. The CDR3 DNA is TGCGCCAGCAAACGACTAGCGGGAGATAAAGATACGCAGTATTTT.

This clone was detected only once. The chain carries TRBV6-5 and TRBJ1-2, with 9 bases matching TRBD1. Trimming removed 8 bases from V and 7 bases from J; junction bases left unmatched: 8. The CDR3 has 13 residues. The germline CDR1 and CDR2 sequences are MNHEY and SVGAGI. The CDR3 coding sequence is TGTGCCAGCCATCGGGACAGGGAGGCTGGCTACACCTTC. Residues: CASHRDREAGYTF.

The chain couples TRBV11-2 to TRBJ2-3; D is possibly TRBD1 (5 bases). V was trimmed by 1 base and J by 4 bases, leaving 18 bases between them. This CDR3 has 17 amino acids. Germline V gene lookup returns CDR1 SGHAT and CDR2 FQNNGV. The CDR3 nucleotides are TGTGCCAGCAGCTTAGTTCTTGGGGCAGCCAGGGCAGATACGCAGTATTTT. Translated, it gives CASSLVLGAARADTQYF.

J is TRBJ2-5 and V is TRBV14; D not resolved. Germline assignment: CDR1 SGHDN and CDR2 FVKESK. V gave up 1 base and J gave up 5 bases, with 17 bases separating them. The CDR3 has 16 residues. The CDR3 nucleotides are TGTGCCAGCAGCCAAGTCGGACGTGCGAGTACGGAGACCCAGTACTTC. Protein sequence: CASSQVGRASTETQYF.

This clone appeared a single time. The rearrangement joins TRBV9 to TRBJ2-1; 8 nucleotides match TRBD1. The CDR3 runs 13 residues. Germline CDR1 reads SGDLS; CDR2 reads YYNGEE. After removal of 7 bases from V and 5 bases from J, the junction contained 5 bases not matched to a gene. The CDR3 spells CASGTGGNNEQFF. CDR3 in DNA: TGTGCCAGCGGGACAGGAGGCAACAATGAGCAGTTCTTC.

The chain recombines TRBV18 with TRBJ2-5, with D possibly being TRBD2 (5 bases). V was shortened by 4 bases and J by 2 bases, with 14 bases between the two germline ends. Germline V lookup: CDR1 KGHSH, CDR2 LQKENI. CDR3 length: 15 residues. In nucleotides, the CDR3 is TGTGCCAGCTCACTGCTTAACCGGGAACAAGAGACCCAGTACTTC. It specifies CASSLLNREQETQYF.

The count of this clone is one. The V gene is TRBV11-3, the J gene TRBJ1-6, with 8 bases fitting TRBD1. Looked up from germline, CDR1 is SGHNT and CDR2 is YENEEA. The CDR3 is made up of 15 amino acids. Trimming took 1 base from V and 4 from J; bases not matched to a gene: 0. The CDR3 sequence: CASSLGDRYNSPLHF. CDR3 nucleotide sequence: TGTGCCAGCAGCTTAGGGGACAGGTATAATTCACCCCTCCACTTT.

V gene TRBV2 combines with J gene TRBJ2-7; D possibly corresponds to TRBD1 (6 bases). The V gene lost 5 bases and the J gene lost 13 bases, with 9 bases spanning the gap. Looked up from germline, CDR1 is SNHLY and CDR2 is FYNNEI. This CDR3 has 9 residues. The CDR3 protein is CASSPGHYF. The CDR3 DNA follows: TGTGCCAGCAGTCCGGGACACTACTTC.

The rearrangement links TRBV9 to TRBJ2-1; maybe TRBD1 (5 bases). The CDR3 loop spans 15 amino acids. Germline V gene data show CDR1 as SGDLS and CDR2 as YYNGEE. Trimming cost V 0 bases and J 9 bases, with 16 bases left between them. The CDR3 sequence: CASSVGQGSTGEQFF. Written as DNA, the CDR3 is TGTGCCAGCAGCGTAGGGCAGGGATCAACTGGTGAGCAGTTCTTC.

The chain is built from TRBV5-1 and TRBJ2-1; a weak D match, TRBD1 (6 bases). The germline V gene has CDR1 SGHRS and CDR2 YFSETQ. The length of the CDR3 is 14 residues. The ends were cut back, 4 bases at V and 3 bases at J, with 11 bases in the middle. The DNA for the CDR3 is TGCGCCAGCAGCCTAGGACAGAACTACAATGAGCAGTTCTTC. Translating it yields CASSLGQNYNEQFF.

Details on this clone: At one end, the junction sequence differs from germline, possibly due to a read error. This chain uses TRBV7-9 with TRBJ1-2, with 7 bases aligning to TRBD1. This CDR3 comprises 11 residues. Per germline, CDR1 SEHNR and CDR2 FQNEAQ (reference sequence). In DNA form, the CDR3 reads TGTGCCAGCACCGATGACAGGGTCCGCGACTTC. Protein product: CASTDDRVRDF.